This T cell receptor (beta chain) comes out of a study of cytomegalovirus exposure and HLA in healthy donors. Worth noting for this clone: Its antigen remains unidentified. An end of the junction does not agree with germline; a read error may underlie this.

The CDR3 length is 9 residues. Study observations and caveats: An ancestry cluster, one associated with Asian ancestry, reportedly showed fewer N-insertions than the approximately 670-donor mean in a later analysis.

The PCR had 60 Vbeta and 13 Jbeta primers. TCRdb's table, derived via immunoSEQ multiplex PCR, lists solely in-frame clones and lacks some. The profile covers about 60,000 clones, with about 72% appearing a single time and 2.5% to 4% taken by the ten largest. The chain combines TRBV23-1 with TRBJ1-2; weak D call: TRBD1 (6 bases). TRBV23-1 is treated as an ORF (open reading frame) with a function not yet certain. The source of this sequence is a woman in her 40s in good health and CMV-seropositive. Sequencing used PBMCs. The DNA for the CDR3 is TGCGCCAGCAGTCAAACAGGGTGCTTC. It is translated as CASSQTGCF.